This TCR beta chain was observed in a study of blood T cells in healthy people across ages. Total RNA extracted from each sample amounted to at least 6 micrograms. Notes on the study in general: Because donor CMV status was unknown, expanded clonotype changes were possibly confounded.

Through a sample-barcoded 5' primer and a J-beta primer mix, a second PCR was run for 7 to 11 cycles. One entry per CDR3 protein results from TCRdb running MiXCR on the 5' RACE reads. The data show about 1 million distinct CDR3 sequences, under 30% seen once. The germline V gene has CDR1 MNHEY and CDR2 SVGAGI. The CDR3 spans 15 residues. V shed 4 bases and J shed 2 bases, with 11 bases lying between them. This clonotype was counted between two and nine times. What it recognizes is unknown. These data also formed part of another study, on T cells of mothers and their children. From that second work: Nine systemically healthy Caucasian donors: three mothers, six children.

The TCR was taken from a girl aged 2-10 years in good health. Sample: blood. V gene TRBV6-5 combines with J gene TRBJ1-4; D not resolved. In nucleotides, the CDR3 is TGTGCCAGCAGTTCCGCGGGCCGGACTAATGAAAAACTGTTTTTT. Translating gives CASSSAGRTNEKLFF.